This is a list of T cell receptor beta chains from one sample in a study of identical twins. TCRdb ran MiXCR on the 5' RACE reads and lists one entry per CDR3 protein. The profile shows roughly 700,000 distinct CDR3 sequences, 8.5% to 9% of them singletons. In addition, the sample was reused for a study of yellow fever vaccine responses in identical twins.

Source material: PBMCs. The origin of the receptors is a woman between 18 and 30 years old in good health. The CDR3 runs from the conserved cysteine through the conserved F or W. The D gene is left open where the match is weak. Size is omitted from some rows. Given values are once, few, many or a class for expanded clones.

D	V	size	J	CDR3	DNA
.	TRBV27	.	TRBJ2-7	CASSLGPQGFPYF	TGTGCCAGCAGTTTAGGGCCACAGGGTTTCCCTTACTTC
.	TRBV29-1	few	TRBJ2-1	CSVERDAGNEQFF	TGCAGCGTTGAGCGGGACGCTGGCAATGAGCAGTTCTTC
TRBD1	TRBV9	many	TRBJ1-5	CASSGRDSLNQPQHF	TGTGCCAGCAGCGGACGGGACAGCCTTAATCAGCCCCAGCATTTT
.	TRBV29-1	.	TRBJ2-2	CSVVLIRNTGELFF	TGCAGCGTTGTATTGATACGGAACACCGGGGAGCTGTTTTTT
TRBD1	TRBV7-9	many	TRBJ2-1	CASSLKAGTGIGHEQFF	TGTGCCAGCAGCTTAAAGGCCGGGACAGGGATCGGCCATGAGCAGTTCTTC
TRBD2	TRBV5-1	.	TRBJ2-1	CASSLERGGDYTEQFF	TGCGCCAGCAGCTTGGAACGCGGGGGGGACTACACTGAGCAGTTCTTC
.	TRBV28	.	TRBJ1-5	CAIGTAQIGSQPQHF	TGTGCCATTGGGACCGCACAAATTGGAAGTCAGCCCCAGCATTTT
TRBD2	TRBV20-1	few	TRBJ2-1	CSARFPWTSDLYNEQFF	TGCAGTGCTAGGTTCCCCTGGACTAGCGACCTCTACAATGAGCAGTTCTTC
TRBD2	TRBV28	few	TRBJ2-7	CASSSTSGGASRYEQYF	TGTGCCAGCAGCTCGACTAGCGGGGGGGCCTCACGCTACGAGCAGTACTTC
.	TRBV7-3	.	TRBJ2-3	CASSKTTDTQYF	TGTGCCAGCAGCAAAACCACAGATACGCAGTATTTT
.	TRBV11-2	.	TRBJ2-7	CASNAHPQGPYEQYF	TGTGCCAGCAACGCCCACCCACAGGGCCCCTACGAGCAGTACTTC
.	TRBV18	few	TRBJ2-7	CASSPPLAAYSYEQYF	TGTGCCAGCTCACCACCGTTGGCGGCCTACTCCTACGAGCAGTACTTC
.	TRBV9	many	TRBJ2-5	CASSSSLSETQYF	TGTGCCAGCAGCTCCAGCCTATCAGAGACCCAGTACTTC
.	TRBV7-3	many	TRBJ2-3	CASRLGPASTDTQYF	TGTGCCAGCAGGCTAGGTCCGGCAAGCACAGATACGCAGTATTTT
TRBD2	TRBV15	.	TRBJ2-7	CATRASGGPYEQYF	TGTGCCACCAGGGCCAGCGGGGGGCCTTACGAGCAGTACTTC
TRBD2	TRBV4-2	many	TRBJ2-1	CASSQKLAGGPFNEQFF	TGTGCCAGCAGCCAAAAACTAGCGGGAGGGCCTTTCAATGAGCAGTTCTTC
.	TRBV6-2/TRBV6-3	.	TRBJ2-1	CASKDLSSYNEQFF	TGTGCCAGCAAAGACCTGAGCTCCTACAATGAGCAGTTCTTC
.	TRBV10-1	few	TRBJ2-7	CASSHGLSYEQYF	TGCGCCAGCAGCCACGGACTTTCCTACGAGCAGTACTTC